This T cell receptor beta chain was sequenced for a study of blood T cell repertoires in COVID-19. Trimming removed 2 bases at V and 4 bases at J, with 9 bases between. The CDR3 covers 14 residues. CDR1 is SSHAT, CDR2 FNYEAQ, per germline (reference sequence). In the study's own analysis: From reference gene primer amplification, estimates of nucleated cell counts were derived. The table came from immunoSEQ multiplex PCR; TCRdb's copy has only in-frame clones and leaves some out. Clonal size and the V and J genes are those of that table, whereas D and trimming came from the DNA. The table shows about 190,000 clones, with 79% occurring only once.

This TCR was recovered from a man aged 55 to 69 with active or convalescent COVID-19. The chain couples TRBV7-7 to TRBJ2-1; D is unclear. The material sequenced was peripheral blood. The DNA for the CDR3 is TGTGCCAGCAGCTTAATTTCCAGATACAATGAGCAGTTCTTC. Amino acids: CASSLISRYNEQFF.